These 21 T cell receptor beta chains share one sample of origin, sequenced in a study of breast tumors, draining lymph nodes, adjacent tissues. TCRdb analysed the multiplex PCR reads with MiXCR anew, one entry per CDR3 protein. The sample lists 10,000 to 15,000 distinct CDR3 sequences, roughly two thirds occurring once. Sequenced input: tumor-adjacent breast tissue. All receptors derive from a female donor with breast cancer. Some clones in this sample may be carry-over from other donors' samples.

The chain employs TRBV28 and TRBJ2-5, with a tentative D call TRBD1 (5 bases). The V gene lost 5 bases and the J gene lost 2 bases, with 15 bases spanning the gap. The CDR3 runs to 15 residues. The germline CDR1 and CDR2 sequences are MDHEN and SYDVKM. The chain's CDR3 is CASSPPDRAQETQYF. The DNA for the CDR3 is TGTGCCAGCAGTCCCCCTGACAGAGCTCAAGAGACCCAGTACTTC.

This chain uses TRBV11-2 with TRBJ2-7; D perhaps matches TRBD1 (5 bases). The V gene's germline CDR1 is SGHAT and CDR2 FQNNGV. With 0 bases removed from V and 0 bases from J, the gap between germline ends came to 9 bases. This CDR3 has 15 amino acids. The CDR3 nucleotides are TGTGCCAGCAGCTTAGATCCCCAGGGCTCCTACGAGCAGTACTTC. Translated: CASSLDPQGSYEQYF. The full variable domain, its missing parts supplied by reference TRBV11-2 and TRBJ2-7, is EAGVAQSPRYKIIEKRQSVAFWCNPISGHATLYWYQQILGQGPKLLIQFQNNGVVDDSQLPKDRFSAERLKGVDSTLKIQPAKLEDSAVYLCASSLDPQGSYEQYFGPGTRLTVT.

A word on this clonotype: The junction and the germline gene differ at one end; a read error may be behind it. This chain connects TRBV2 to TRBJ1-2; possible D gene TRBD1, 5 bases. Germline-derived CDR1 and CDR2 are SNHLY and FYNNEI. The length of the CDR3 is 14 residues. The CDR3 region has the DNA TGTGCCAGCAGTAAAGCAGACGGGGCCTATGGCTACACCTTC. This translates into CASSKADGAYGYTF.

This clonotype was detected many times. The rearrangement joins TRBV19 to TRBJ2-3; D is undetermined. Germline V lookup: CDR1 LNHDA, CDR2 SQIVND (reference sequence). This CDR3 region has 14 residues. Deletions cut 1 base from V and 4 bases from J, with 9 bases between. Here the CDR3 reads CASSIGARPDTQYF. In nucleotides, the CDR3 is TGTGCCAGTAGTATAGGGGCGCGTCCAGATACGCAGTATTTT.

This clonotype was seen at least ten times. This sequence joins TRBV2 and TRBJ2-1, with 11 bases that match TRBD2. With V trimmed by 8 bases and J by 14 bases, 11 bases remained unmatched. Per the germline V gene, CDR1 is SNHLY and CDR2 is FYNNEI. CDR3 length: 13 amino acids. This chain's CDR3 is CASRLTSGKREFF. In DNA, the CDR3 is TGTGCCAGCCGGCTGACTAGCGGGAAGAGGGAGTTCTTC.

CDR3 region: CASSQGSAGASAQYF. CDR3 nucleotides: TGTGCCAGCAGCCAAGGATCAGCTGGGGCTTCGGCGCAGTACTTC. This chain links TRBV3-1 with TRBJ2-7; D perhaps matches TRBD1 (5 bases). Between the trimmed V and J ends, which lost 1 base and 9 bases, there was a span of 19 bases. The CDR3 length is 15 residues. CDR1 is LGHDT, CDR2 YNNKEL, per germline (reference sequence).

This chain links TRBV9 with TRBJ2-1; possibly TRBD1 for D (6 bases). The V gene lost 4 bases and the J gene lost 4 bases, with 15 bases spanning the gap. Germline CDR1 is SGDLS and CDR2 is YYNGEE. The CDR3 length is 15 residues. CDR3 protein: CASSPQGLPYNEQFF. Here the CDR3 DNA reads TGTGCCAGCAGCCCACAGGGTCTTCCGTACAATGAGCAGTTCTTC. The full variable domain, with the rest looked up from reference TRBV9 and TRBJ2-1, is DSGVTQTPKHLITATGQRVTLRCSPRSGDLSVYWYQQSLDQGLQFLIQYYNGEERAKGNILERFSAQQFPDLHSELNLSSLELGDSALYFCASSPQGLPYNEQFFGPGTRLTVL.

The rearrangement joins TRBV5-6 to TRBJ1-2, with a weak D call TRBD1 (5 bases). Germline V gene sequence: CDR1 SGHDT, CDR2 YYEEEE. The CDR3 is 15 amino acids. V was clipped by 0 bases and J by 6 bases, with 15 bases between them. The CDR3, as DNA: TGTGCCAGCAGCTTGGTCCGGCAGGGACGGAATGGCTACACCTTC. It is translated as CASSLVRQGRNGYTF.

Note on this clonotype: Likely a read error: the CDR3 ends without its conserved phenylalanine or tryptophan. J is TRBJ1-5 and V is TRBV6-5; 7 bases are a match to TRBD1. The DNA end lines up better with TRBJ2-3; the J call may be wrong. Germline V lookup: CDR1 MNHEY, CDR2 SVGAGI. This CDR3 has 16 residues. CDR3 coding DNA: TGTGCCAGCAGGAACCCCACAGGGGATAGCTACCAGCCCCAGTATTTG. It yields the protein CASRNPTGDSYQPQYL.

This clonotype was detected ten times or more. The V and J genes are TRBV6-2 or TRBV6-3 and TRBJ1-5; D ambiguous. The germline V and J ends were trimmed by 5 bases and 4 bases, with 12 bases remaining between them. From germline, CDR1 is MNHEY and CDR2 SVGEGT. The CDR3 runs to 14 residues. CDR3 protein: CASSLNTKNQPQHF. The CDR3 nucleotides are TGTGCCAGCAGTCTAAACACCAAAAATCAGCCCCAGCATTTT.

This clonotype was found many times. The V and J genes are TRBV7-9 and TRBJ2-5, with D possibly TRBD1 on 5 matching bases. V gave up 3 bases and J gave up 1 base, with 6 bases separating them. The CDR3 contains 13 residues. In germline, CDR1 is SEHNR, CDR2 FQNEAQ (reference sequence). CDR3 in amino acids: CASSFGAQETQYF. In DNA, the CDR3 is TGTGCCAGCAGCTTTGGGGCCCAAGAGACCCAGTACTTC.

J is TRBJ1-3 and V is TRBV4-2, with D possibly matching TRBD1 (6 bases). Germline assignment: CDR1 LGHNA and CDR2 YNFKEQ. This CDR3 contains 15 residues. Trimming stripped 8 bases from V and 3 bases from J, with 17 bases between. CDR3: CASCRDTYGGNTIYF. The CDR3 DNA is TGTGCCAGCTGCCGGGACACTTACGGTGGAAACACCATATATTTT.

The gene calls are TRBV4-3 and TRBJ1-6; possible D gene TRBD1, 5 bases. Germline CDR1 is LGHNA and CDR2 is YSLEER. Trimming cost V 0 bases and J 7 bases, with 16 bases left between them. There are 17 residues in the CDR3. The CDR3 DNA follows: TGCGCCAGCAGCCAAGATACAGCGGGGGGTCGGAATTCACCCCTCCACTTT. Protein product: CASSQDTAGGRNSPLHF.

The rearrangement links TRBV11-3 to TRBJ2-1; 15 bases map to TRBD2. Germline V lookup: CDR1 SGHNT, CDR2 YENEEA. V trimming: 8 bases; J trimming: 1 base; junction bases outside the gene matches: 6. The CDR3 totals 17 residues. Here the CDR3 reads CASGRTSGGGSYNEQFF. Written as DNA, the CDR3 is TGTGCCAGCGGTCGGACTAGCGGGGGGGGGTCCTACAATGAGCAGTTCTTC.

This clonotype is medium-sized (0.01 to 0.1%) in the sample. This CDR3 is CAISDPSSYEQYF. For the CDR3, the DNA is TGTGCCATCAGTGACCCTAGCTCCTACGAGCAGTACTTC. The chain carries TRBV10-3 and TRBJ2-7; the D is unclear. This CDR3 comprises 13 residues. V was pared by 3 bases and J by 0 bases, with 6 bases between. Germline loops: CDR1 ENHRY, CDR2 SYGVKD.

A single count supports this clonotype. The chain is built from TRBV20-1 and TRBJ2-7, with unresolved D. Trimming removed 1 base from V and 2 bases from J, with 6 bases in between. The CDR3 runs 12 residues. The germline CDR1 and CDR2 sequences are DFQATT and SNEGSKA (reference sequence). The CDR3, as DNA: TGCAGTGCTAGAGGGTCGACCTACGAGCAGTACTTC. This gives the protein CSARGSTYEQYF.

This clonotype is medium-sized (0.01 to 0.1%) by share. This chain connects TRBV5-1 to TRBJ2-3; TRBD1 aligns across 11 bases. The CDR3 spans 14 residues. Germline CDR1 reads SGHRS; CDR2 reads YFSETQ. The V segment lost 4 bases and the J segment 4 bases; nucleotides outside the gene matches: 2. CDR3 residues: CASSPGQGADTQYF. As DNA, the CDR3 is TGCGCCAGCAGCCCGGGACAGGGGGCAGATACGCAGTATTTT.

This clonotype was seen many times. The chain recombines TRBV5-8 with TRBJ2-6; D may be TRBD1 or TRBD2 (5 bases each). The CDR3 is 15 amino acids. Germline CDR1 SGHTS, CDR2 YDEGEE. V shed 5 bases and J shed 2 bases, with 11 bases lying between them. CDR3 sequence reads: CASRLWGTGANVLTF. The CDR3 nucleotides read TGTGCCAGCAGACTCTGGGGGACTGGGGCCAACGTCCTGACTTTC.

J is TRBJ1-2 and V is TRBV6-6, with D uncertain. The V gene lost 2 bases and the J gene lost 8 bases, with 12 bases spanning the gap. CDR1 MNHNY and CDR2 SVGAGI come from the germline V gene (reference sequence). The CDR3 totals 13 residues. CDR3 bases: TGTGCCAGCAGTTACAAGGGAGAGGGCGGCTACACCTTC. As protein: CASSYKGEGGYTF.

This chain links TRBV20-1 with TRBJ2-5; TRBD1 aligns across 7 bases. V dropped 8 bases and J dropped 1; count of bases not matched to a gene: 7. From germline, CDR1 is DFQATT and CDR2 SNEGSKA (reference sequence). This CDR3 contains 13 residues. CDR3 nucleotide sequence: TGCAGTTTCGAGGGGGCAGCCCAAGAGACCCAGTACTTC. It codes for CSFEGAAQETQYF.

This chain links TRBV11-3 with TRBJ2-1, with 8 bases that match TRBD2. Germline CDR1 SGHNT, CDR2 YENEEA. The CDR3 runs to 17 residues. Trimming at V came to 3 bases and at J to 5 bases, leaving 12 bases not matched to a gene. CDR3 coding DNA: TGTGCCAGCAGCTTCGCACCGGGACTAGTCTTCAACAATGAGCAGTTCTTC. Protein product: CASSFAPGLVFNNEQFF.